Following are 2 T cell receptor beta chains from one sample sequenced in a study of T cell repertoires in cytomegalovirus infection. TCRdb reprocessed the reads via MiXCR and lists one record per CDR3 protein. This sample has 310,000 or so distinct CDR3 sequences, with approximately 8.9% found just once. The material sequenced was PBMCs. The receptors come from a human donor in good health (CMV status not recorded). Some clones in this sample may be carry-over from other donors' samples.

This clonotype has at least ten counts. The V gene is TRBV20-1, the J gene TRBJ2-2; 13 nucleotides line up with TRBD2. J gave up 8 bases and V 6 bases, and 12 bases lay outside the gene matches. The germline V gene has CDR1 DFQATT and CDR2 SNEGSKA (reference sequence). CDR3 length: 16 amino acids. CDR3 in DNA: TGCAGTGCCAGGACTACTAGCGGGGGGGTGACGGGGGAGCTGTTTTTT. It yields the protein CSARTTSGGVTGELFF.

This CDR3 reads CSARGSTRSYNEQFF. The CDR3, as DNA: TGCAGTGCTAGAGGTAGCACCCGCTCCTACAATGAGCAGTTCTTC. The V gene is TRBV20-1, the J gene TRBJ2-1; D is undetermined. Germline CDR1 reads DFQATT; CDR2 reads SNEGSKA (reference sequence). V was trimmed by 1 base and J by 0 bases, leaving 10 bases between them. This CDR3 spans 15 amino acids.